The 3 T cell receptor beta chains below were found in one sample sequenced in a study of cytomegalovirus exposure and HLA in healthy donors. TCRdb's table, derived via immunoSEQ multiplex PCR, lists solely in-frame clones and lacks some. The sample lists 150,000 to 200,000 clones; 80% to 85% were seen once. Sequenced: PBMCs. Receptor source: a woman under 40 in good health and CMV-seronegative.

The chain employs TRBV27 and TRBJ2-3; 8 bases align to TRBD2. The CDR3 covers 17 residues. Per the germline V gene, CDR1 is MNHEY and CDR2 is SMNVEV (reference sequence). The ends lost 2 bases at V and 0 bases at J; junction bases unmatched: 7. The CDR3 reads CASSLQLAGFSTDTQYF. Here the CDR3 DNA reads TGTGCCAGCAGTTTACAGCTAGCGGGCTTTAGCACAGATACGCAGTATTTT.

The rearrangement uses TRBV7-9 and TRBJ2-1; 9 positions match TRBD1. The CDR3 loop spans 15 amino acids. CDR1 and CDR2 (germline): SEHNR, FQNEAQ (reference sequence). Trimming cost V 5 bases and J 6 bases; bases outside gene matches: 8. In DNA form, the CDR3 reads TGTGCCAGCAGCGTACAGGGGGCGGCTAGCAATGAGCAGTTCTTC. Its translation: CASSVQGAASNEQFF.

This clone has just one count. The J gene is TRBJ2-1, the V gene TRBV5-1; D is unclear. Germline V lookup: CDR1 SGHRS, CDR2 YFSETQ. V lost 0 bases and J 4 bases, leaving 11 bases between the germline ends. The CDR3 sequence is 15 residues long. CDR3 bases: TGCGCCAGCAGCTTGGCCCCCGGGTATTACAATGAGCAGTTCTTC. Amino acids: CASSLAPGYYNEQFF.